This T cell receptor (beta chain) was retrieved from a study of shared clonotypes between healthy human individuals. About 30,000 T cell genomes (roughly 220 ng DNA) went into each sorted-subset replicate. Using immunoSEQ multiplex PCR, the repertoire was profiled, and TCRdb retains in-frame clones only, with some absent. The table shows 2 million to 2.5 million clones, with 85% to 95% occurring only once. The healthy adult donors were HIV-negative and reported no recent acute infections or vaccinations. This clonotype was sampled from a man in his late teens or twenties in good health. Some clones in this sample may be carry-over from other donors' samples. What was sequenced was naive CD4+ T cells from PBMCs. The subset denotes: CD45RA+ positively selected.

CDR3 amino acids: CASSLAGQAGELFF. CDR3 DNA sequence: TGTGCCAGCAGTTTGGCAGGACAGGCCGGGGAGCTGTTTTTT. This sequence joins TRBV2 and TRBJ2-2, with 7 bases lining up with TRBD1. Germline V lookup: CDR1 SNHLY, CDR2 FYNNEI. The trim removed 5 bases at V and 6 bases at J, leaving 6 bases unmatched. This CDR3 is 14 amino acids long. Together with reference TRBV2 and TRBJ2-2, the CDR3 gives the full variable domain: EPEVTQTPSHQVTQMGQEVILRCVPISNHLYFYWYRQILGQKVEFLVSFYNNEISEKSEIFDDQFSVERPDGSNFTLKIRSTKLEDSAMYFCASSLAGQAGELFFGEGSRLTVL.